This is a list of T cell receptor beta chains from one sample in a study of OX40 agonist ivuxolimab in advanced cancers. Sequencing was performed with immunoSEQ multiplex PCR; in TCRdb, only in-frame clones are kept and a portion is missing. The repertoire holds tens of thousands of clones, with 70% to 90% as singletons. Sample: CD4+ or CD8+ T cells sorted from blood, taken in a trial of the OX40 agonist ivuxolimab. All receptors derive from an adult with an advanced solid tumor such as melanoma, head and neck, liver or kidney cancer. The CDR3 runs from the conserved cysteine through the conserved F or W.

>14|TRBV2|TRBJ1-5
CASSVLPGQTSQHF
>15|TRBV10-3|TRBJ1-2
CAISESGGSSYGYTF
>18|TRBV21-1|TRBJ1-5
CASSKPHKEGARNQPQHF
>16|TRBV7-3|TRBJ2-1
CASSSMAGTSYNEQFF
>14|TRBV6-6|TRBJ1-6
CASKLGQLNSPLHF
>13|TRBV7-2|TRBJ2-1
CASSLRLVSGLVF
>13|TRBV2|TRBJ1-4
CASSAMKNEKLFF
>15|TRBV5-1|TRBJ1-4
CASSITGTGNEKLFF
>11|TRBV7-6|TRBJ1-2
CASRDRDGYTF
>13|TRBV19|TRBJ2-5
CASSTSPEETQYF